This T cell receptor (beta chain) originates from a study of OX40 agonist ivuxolimab in advanced cancers. Exclusion applied to patients with autoimmune disease history or systemic immunosuppression. TCRdb's copy holds only in-frame clones and misses some; the assay was immunoSEQ multiplex PCR. The table lists roughly 120,000 clones, about nine tenths of them singletons. Regarding the study as a whole: CD4+ T cells averaged fewer expanded clones than CD8+ T cells. Clonal expansion was among the lowest in partial responders at 0.1-3.0 mg/kg, especially CD8+. Low normalized T-cell clonal expansion was additionally recorded for some nonresponders.

Germline values: CDR1 MNHEY, CDR2 SVGAGI. Trimming shortened V by 0 bases and J by 7 bases, and 12 bases separated the two germline ends. The CDR3 runs 14 residues. In the case of this clone: Its cognate antigen is unknown.

The input for sequencing was CD4+ or CD8+ T cells sorted from blood, taken in a trial of the OX40 agonist ivuxolimab. The chain uses TRBV6-5 and TRBJ2-5, with D perhaps TRBD1 or TRBD2 (5 bases each). The origin of this receptor is an adult with an advanced solid tumor such as melanoma, head and neck, liver or kidney cancer. CDR3 nucleotide sequence: TGTGCCAGCAGTTACTCCCGGGGACGGGGGACCCAGTACTTC. Amino acid sequence: CASSYSRGRGTQYF.